This TCR beta chain was observed in a study of cytomegalovirus exposure and HLA in healthy donors. PCR was performed using 60 Vbeta and 13 Jbeta primers. Assay used: immunoSEQ multiplex PCR; TCRdb lists only in-frame clones, some missing. Of about 130,000 clones listed, approximately 86% were seen once; the top ten hold roughly 1.8%. Looked up from germline, CDR1 is LGHNA and CDR2 is YSLEER. Losses at the gene ends were 0 bases for V and 6 bases for J; bases not matched to a gene: 0. CDR3 length: 13 amino acids. The receptor's source is a boy aged 5 to 17 in good health and CMV-seronegative. The sequenced sample was PBMCs. The rearrangement joins TRBV4-3 to TRBJ2-3; 7 bases map to TRBD2. CDR3 loop: CASSQDSGDTQYF. For the CDR3, the DNA is TGCGCCAGCAGCCAAGATAGCGGGGATACGCAGTATTTT.